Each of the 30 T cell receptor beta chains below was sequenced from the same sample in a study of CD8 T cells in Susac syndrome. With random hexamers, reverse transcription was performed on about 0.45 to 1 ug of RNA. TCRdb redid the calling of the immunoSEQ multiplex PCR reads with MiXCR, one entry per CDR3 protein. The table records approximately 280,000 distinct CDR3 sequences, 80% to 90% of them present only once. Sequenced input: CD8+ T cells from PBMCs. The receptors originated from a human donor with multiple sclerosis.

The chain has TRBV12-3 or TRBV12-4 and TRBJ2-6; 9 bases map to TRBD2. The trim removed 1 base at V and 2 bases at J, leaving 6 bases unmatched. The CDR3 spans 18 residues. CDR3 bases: TGTGCCAGCAGTTTAGGGAGTAGCGGGAGCGCTGGGGCCAACGTCCTGACTTTC. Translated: CASSLGSSGSAGANVLTF.

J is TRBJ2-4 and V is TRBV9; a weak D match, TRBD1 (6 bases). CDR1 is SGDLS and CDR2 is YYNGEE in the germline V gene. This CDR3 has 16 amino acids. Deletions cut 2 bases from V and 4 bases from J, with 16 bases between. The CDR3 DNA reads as TGTGCCAGCAGCGTTCAAACAGGGCCCGGGAAAAACATTCAGTACTTC. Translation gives CASSVQTGPGKNIQYF.

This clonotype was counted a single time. This CDR3 is CASSDVGTLDNEQFF. CDR3 in DNA: TGTGCCAGCAGTGATGTAGGGACCTTGGACAATGAGCAGTTCTTC. The chain links TRBV2 to TRBJ2-1; D may match TRBD1 or TRBD2 (5 bases each). The CDR3 sequence is 15 residues long. V lost 3 bases, J lost 5 bases, and 14 bases lay in between. Germline V CDR1 and CDR2: SNHLY, FYNNEI.

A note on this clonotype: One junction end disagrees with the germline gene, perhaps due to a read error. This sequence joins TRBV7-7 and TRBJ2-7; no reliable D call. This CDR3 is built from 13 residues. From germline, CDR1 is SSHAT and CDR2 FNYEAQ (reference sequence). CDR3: CASSYRSWYEQYF. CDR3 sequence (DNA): TGTGCTAGCAGCTACCGATCGTGGTACGAGCAGTACTTC.

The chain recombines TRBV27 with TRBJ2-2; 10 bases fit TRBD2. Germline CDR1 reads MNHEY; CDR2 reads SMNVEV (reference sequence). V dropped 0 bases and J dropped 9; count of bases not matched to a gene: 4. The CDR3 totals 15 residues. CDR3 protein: CASSLSKAGGRELFF. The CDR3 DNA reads TGTGCCAGCAGTTTATCGAAAGCGGGAGGGAGGGAGCTGTTTTTT.

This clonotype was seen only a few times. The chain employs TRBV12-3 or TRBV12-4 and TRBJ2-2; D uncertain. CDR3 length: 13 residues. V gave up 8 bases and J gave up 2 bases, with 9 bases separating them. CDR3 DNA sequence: TGTGCCAGCTCACCCCTAAACACCGGGGAGCTGTTTTTT. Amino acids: CASSPLNTGELFF.

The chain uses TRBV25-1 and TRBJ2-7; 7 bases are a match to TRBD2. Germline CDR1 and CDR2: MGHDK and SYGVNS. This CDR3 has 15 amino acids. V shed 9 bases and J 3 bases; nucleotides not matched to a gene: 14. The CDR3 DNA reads TGTGCCAGTGGAAGAACGGGAGGCCTACACTACGAGCAGTACTTC. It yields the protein CASGRTGGLHYEQYF.

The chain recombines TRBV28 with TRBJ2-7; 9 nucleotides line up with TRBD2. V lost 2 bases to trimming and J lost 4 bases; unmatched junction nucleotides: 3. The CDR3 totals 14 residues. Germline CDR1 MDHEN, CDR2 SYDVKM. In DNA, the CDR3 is TGTGCCAGCAGTTTAGGACTAGCGACGTACGAGCAGTACTTC. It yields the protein CASSLGLATYEQYF. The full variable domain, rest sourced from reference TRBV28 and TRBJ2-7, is DVKVTQSSRYLVKRTGEKVFLECVQDMDHENMFWYRQDPGLGLRLIYFSYDVKMKEKGDIPEGYSVSREKKERFSLILESASTNQTSMYLCASSLGLATYEQYFGPGTRLTVT.

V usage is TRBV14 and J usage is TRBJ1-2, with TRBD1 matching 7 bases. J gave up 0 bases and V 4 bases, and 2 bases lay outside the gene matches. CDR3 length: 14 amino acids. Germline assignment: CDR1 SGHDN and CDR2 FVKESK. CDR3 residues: CASSRDRSNYGYTF. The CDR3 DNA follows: TGTGCCAGCAGCCGGGACAGATCTAACTATGGCTACACCTTC.

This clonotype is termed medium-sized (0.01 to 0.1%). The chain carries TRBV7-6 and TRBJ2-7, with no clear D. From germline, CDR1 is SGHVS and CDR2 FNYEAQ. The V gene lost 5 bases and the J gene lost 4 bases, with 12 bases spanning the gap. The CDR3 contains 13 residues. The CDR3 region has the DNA TGTGCCAGCAGCCCCGGGCCTAATTACGAGCAGTACTTC. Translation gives CASSPGPNYEQYF. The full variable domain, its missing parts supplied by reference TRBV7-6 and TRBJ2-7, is GAGVSQSPRYKVTKRGQDVALRCDPISGHVSLYWYRQALGQGPEFLTYFNYEAQQDKSGLPNDRFSAERPEGSISTLTIQRTEQRDSAMYRCASSPGPNYEQYFGPGTRLTVT.

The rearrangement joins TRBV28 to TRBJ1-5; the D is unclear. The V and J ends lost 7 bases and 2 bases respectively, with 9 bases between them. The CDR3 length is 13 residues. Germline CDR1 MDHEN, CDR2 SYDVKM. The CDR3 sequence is CASTSRRNQPQHF. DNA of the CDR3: TGTGCCAGCACGAGCCGCCGCAATCAGCCCCAGCATTTT. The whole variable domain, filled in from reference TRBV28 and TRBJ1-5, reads DVKVTQSSRYLVKRTGEKVFLECVQDMDHENMFWYRQDPGLGLRLIYFSYDVKMKEKGDIPEGYSVSREKKERFSLILESASTNQTSMYLCASTSRRNQPQHFGDGTRLSIL.

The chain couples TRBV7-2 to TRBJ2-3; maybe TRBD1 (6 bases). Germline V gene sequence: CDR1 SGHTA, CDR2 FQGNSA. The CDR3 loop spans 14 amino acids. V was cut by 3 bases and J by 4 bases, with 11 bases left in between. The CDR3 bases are TGTGCCAGCAGCTTCACAGGGATAGCAGATACGCAGTATTTT. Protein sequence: CASSFTGIADTQYF.

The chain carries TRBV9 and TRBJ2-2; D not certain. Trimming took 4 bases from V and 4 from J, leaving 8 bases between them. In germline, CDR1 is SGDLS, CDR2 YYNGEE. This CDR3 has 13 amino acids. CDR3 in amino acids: CASSPQTTGELFF. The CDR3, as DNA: TGTGCCAGCAGCCCCCAAACCACCGGGGAGCTGTTTTTT.

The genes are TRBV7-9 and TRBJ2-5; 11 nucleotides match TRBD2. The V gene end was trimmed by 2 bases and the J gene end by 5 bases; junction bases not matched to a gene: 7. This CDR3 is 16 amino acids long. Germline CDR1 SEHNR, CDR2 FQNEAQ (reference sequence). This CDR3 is CASSLPTSGTHETQYF. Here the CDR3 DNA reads TGTGCCAGCAGCTTACCGACTAGCGGGACGCATGAGACCCAGTACTTC.

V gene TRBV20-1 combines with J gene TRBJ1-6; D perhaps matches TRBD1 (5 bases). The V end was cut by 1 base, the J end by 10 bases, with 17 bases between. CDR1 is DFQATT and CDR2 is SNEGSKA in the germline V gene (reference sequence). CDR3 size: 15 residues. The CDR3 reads CSARVYRQGESPLHF. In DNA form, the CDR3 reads TGCAGTGCTAGAGTATATCGGCAGGGTGAATCACCCCTCCACTTT.

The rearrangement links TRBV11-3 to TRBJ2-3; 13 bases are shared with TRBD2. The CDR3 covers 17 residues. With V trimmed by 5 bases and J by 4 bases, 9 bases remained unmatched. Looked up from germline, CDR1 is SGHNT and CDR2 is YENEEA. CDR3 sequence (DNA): TGTGCCAGCAGCCCCGGACTAGCGGGAGCAGAGGCAGATACGCAGTATTTT. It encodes CASSPGLAGAEADTQYF. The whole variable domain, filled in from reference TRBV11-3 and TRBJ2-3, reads EAGVVQSPRYKIIEKKQPVAFWCNPISGHNTLYWYLQNLGQGPELLIRYENEEAVDDSQLPKDRFSAERLKGVDSTLKIQPAELGDSAVYLCASSPGLAGAEADTQYFGPGTRLTVL.

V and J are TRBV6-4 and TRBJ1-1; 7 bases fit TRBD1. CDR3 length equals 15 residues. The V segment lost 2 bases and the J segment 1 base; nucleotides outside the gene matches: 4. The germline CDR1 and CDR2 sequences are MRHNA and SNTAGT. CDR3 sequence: CASSDPSGGNTEAFF. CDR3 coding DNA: TGTGCCAGCAGTGACCCGTCAGGGGGGAACACTGAAGCTTTCTTT.

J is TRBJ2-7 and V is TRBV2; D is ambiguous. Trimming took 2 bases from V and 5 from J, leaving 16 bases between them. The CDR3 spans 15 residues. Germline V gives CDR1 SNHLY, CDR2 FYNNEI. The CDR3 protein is CASSEYGLPRDEQYF. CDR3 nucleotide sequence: TGTGCCAGCAGTGAATATGGGCTACCTCGGGACGAGCAGTACTTC.

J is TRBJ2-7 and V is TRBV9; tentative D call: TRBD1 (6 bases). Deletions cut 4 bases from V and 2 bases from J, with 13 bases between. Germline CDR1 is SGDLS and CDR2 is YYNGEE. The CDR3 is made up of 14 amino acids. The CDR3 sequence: CASSILDSPYEQYF. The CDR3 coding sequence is TGTGCCAGCAGCATATTGGACAGCCCCTACGAGCAGTACTTC.

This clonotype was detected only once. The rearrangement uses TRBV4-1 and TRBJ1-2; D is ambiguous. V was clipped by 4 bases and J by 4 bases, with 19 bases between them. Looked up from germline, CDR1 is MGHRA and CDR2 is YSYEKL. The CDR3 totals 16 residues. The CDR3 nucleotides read TGCGCCAGCAGCCCCCCCCGACCCTTCGGCCCCTATGGCTACACCTTC. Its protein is CASSPPRPFGPYGYTF.

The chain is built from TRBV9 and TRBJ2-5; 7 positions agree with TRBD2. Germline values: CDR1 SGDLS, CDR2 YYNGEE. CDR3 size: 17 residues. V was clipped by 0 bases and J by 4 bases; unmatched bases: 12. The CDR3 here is CASSVGSLAAYGETQYF. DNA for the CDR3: TGTGCCAGCAGCGTAGGATCCCTAGCGGCCTATGGAGAGACCCAGTACTTC. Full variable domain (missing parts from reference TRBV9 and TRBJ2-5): DSGVTQTPKHLITATGQRVTLRCSPRSGDLSVYWYQQSLDQGLQFLIQYYNGEERAKGNILERFSAQQFPDLHSELNLSSLELGDSALYFCASSVGSLAAYGETQYFGPGTRLLVL.

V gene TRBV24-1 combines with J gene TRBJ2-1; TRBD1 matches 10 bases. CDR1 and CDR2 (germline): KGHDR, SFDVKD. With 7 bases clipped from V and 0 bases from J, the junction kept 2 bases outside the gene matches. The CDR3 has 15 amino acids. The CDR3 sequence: CATSGQGDSYNEQFF. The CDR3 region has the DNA TGTGCCACCAGCGGACAGGGGGACTCCTACAATGAGCAGTTCTTC.

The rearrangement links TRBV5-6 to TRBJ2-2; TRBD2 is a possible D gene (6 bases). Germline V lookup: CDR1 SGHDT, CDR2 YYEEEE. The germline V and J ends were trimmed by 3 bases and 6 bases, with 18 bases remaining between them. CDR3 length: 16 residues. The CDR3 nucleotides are TGTGCCAGCAGCTCCCCTATTGGCGGGATTGCCGGGGAGCTGTTTTTT. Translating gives CASSSPIGGIAGELFF.

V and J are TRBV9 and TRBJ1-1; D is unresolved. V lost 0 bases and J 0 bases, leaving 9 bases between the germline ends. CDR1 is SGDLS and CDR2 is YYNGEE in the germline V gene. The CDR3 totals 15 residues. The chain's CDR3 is CASSVGVGVNTEAFF. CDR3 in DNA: TGTGCCAGCAGCGTAGGGGTGGGAGTGAACACTGAAGCTTTCTTT.

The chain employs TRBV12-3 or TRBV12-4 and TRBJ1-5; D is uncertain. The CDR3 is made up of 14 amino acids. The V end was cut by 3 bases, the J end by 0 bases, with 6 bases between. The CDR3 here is CASSFSYSNQPQHF. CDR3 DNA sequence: TGTGCCAGCAGTTTTTCTTATAGCAATCAGCCCCAGCATTTT.

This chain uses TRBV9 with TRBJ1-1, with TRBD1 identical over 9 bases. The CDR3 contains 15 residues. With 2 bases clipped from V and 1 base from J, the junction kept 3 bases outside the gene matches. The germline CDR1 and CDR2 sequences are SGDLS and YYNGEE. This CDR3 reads CASSVTGQGNTEAFF. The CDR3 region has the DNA TGTGCCAGCAGCGTCACGGGACAGGGGAACACTGAAGCTTTCTTT.

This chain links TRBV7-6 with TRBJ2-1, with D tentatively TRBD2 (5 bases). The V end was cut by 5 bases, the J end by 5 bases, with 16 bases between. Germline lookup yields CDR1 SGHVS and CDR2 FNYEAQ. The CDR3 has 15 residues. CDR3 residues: CASSPGTGINNEQFF. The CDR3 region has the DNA TGTGCCAGCAGCCCTGGAACGGGGATTAACAATGAGCAGTTCTTC.

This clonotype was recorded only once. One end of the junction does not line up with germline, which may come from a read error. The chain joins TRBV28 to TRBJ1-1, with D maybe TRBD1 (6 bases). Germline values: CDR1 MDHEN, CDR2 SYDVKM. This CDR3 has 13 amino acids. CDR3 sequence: CANRQAHGTEALF. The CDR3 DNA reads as TGTGCCAACCGACAGGCACATGGCACTGAAGCTCTCTTT.

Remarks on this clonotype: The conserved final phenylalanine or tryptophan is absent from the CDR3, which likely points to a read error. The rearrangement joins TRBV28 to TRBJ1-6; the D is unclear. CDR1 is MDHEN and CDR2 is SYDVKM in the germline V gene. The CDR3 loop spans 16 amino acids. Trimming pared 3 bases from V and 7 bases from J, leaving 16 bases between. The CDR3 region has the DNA TGTGCCAGCAGTTTTACGGATTTTGCCCTCAATTCACCCCTCCACCTT. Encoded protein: CASSFTDFALNSPLHL.

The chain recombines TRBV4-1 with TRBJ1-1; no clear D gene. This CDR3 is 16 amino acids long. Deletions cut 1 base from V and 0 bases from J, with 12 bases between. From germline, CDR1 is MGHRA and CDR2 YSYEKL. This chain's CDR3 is CASSQAAGRMNTEAFF. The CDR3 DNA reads TGCGCCAGCAGCCAAGCCGCAGGCCGGATGAACACTGAAGCTTTCTTT.